This passage covers 15 T cell receptor beta chains from one sample sequenced in a study of blood T cell repertoires in COVID-19. Only in-frame clones appear in the TCRdb table, and some are missing; sequencing was by immunoSEQ multiplex PCR. In the table there are under 250,000 clones, 83% of which are singletons. The material sequenced was PBMCs or T cells enriched from blood (not recorded which). These receptors came from a woman aged 45-65 years who had been exposed to COVID-19.

This chain links TRBV10-1 with TRBJ1-3, with unresolved D. V lost 6 bases and J lost 0, with 9 bases in between. Germline CDR1 reads WNHNN; CDR2 reads SYGVQD (reference sequence). This CDR3 spans 14 amino acids. CDR3 amino acids: CASSLEASGNTIYF. The CDR3 DNA reads TGCGCCAGCAGCCTCGAGGCCTCTGGAAACACCATATATTTT.

V gene TRBV27 combines with J gene TRBJ2-3; D unclear. Per the germline V gene, CDR1 is MNHEY and CDR2 is SMNVEV (reference sequence). The CDR3 covers 13 residues. Trimming took 0 bases from V and 6 from J, leaving 7 bases between them. The CDR3 is CASSLSVRDTQYF. CDR3 nucleotide sequence: TGTGCCAGCAGTTTATCCGTCAGGGATACGCAGTATTTT.

This clone has a single count. V usage is TRBV7-2 and J usage is TRBJ1-2; possibly TRBD1 for D (5 bases). Germline V CDR1 and CDR2: SGHTA, FQGNSA. Trimming shortened V by 0 bases and J by 4 bases, and 12 bases separated the two germline ends. CDR3 length: 15 residues. The CDR3 is CASSLAGVPSYGYTF. In DNA form, the CDR3 reads TGTGCCAGCAGCTTAGCAGGGGTCCCCTCCTATGGCTACACCTTC.

The genes are TRBV28 and TRBJ1-2; 12 bases line up with TRBD1. The CDR3 consists of 16 residues. V was pared by 6 bases and J by 4 bases, with 9 bases of the junction left unmatched. The germline V gene has CDR1 MDHEN and CDR2 SYDVKM. The CDR3 sequence: CASRGQGAPGSYGYTF. The CDR3 region has the DNA TGTGCCAGCAGGGGACAGGGGGCGCCCGGTAGCTATGGCTACACCTTC.

This sequence joins TRBV2 and TRBJ1-1; D remains ambiguous. Germline CDR1 is SNHLY and CDR2 is FYNNEI. V was shortened by 8 bases and J by 6 bases, with 16 bases between the two germline ends. The CDR3 covers 13 residues. The CDR3: CASEKFLTAEAFF. The CDR3 DNA sequence: TGTGCCAGCGAGAAATTTCTTACGGCTGAAGCTTTCTTT.

V gene TRBV5-1 combines with J gene TRBJ1-1, with D maybe TRBD1 (6 bases). This CDR3 contains 16 residues. Trimming took 2 bases from V and 5 from J, leaving 19 bases between them. Germline V CDR1 and CDR2: SGHRS, YFSETQ. CDR3 DNA: TGCGCCAGCAGCTTTAATCCTCCCGGACAGAGTACTGAAGCTTTCTTT. This codes for CASSFNPPGQSTEAFF.

The genes are TRBV5-5 and TRBJ2-2; 11 nucleotides agree with TRBD2. The CDR3 runs 17 residues. Unmatched junction bases numbered 6, after V lost 2 bases and J lost 3 bases. From germline, CDR1 is SGHKS and CDR2 YYEKEE (reference sequence). The CDR3 is CASSFELAGGYTGELFF. Written as DNA, the CDR3 is TGTGCCAGCAGCTTTGAGCTAGCGGGGGGATACACCGGGGAGCTGTTTTTT.

V usage is TRBV4-2 and J usage is TRBJ2-2, with 8 bases lining up with TRBD2. Trimming cost V 1 base and J 6 bases; bases outside gene matches: 7. This CDR3 has 16 residues. CDR1 and CDR2 (germline): LGHNA, YNFKEQ. The CDR3 loop reads CASSQAAGGLPGELFF. The CDR3 coding sequence is TGTGCCAGCAGCCAAGCGGCGGGGGGCCTCCCCGGGGAGCTGTTTTTT.

The chain carries TRBV6-5 and TRBJ1-6; TRBD1 matches 11 bases. Trimming at V came to 6 bases and at J to 7 bases, leaving 5 bases not matched to a gene. This CDR3 comprises 15 residues. Germline V gives CDR1 MNHEY, CDR2 SVGAGI. The CDR3: CASRGTGGGNSPLHF. The CDR3 DNA reads TGTGCCAGCAGAGGGACAGGGGGAGGGAATTCACCCCTCCACTTT.

This chain connects TRBV12-5 to TRBJ2-6; the D is unclear. The CDR3 is 15 residues long. Between the trimmed V and J ends, which lost 1 base and 4 bases, there was a span of 8 bases. Germline lookup yields CDR1 LGHNT and CDR2 FRNRAP. The CDR3 sequence is CASGLASSGANVLTF. For the CDR3, the DNA is TGTGCTAGTGGTTTGGCTTCTTCGGGGGCCAACGTCCTGACTTTC.

The chain is built from TRBV5-4 and TRBJ1-2; possible D gene TRBD1, 5 bases. The CDR3 contains 13 residues. Germline CDR1 SGHNT, CDR2 YYREEE (reference sequence). Deletions cut 2 bases from V and 4 bases from J, with 9 bases between. The CDR3: CASSLDRAYGYTF. The CDR3 coding sequence is TGTGCCAGCAGCTTAGACAGAGCCTATGGCTACACCTTC. The whole variable domain, remainder taken from reference TRBV5-4 and TRBJ1-2, is ETGVTQSPTHLIKTRGQQVTLRCSSQSGHNTVSWYQQALGQGPQFIFQYYREEENGRGNFPPRFSGLQFPNYSSELNVNALELDDSALYLCASSLDRAYGYTFGSGTRLTVV.

The chain is built from TRBV4-1 and TRBJ1-2, with a possible D match to TRBD1 (5 bases). V gave up 1 base and J gave up 5 bases, with 20 bases separating them. Germline lookup yields CDR1 MGHRA and CDR2 YSYEKL. CDR3 size: 17 residues. In DNA, the CDR3 is TGCGCCAGCAGCCAAGGCCCAGGGTTAGGGGCCAATTATGGCTACACCTTC. Translated: CASSQGPGLGANYGYTF.

The V call is TRBV5-1, the J call TRBJ1-6, with 8 bases identical to TRBD1. The length of the CDR3 is 16 residues. Germline V gives CDR1 SGHRS, CDR2 YFSETQ. V shed 0 bases and J 6 bases; nucleotides not matched to a gene: 5. In DNA form, the CDR3 reads TGCGCCAGCAGCTTGGACGGACAGGGCGGTAATTCACCCCTCCACTTT. Translating gives CASSLDGQGGNSPLHF.

The chain links TRBV27 to TRBJ1-1; D may be TRBD1 (5 bases). This CDR3 contains 13 residues. From germline, CDR1 is MNHEY and CDR2 SMNVEV (reference sequence). V was trimmed by 8 bases and J by 1 base, leaving 11 bases between them. The CDR3 sequence is CASGVGRNTEAFF. The CDR3, as DNA: TGTGCCAGCGGTGTGGGGCGGAACACTGAAGCTTTCTTT.

The genes are TRBV27 and TRBJ2-2; 9 bases are a match to TRBD2. Looked up from germline, CDR1 is MNHEY and CDR2 is SMNVEV (reference sequence). V shed 3 bases and J 4 bases; nucleotides not matched to a gene: 6. The CDR3 is 16 amino acids. In DNA, the CDR3 is TGTGCCAGCAGTTTGGCGGGGGGGGGTCCCACCGGGGAGCTGTTTTTT. Its protein is CASSLAGGGPTGELFF.